This T cell receptor beta chain was captured by sequencing in a study of post-analysis software for immune sequencing data. Study-level background: Included among the disease courses, which were recorded for the cohort, were relapsing-remitting, secondary progressive and progressive-relapsing multiple sclerosis.

Sequencing libraries made from TCR beta cDNA carried unique molecular identifiers. One entry per CDR3 protein, called by TCRdb with MiXCR from the PCR reads. The repertoire has about 770,000 distinct CDR3 sequences, about half of them found once; the top ten carry over 4.5%. This clonotype turned up a few times. The sequenced sample was blood. The sequence was obtained from a girl aged 5-17 years with multiple sclerosis.

The CDR3: CASSPLAQSYEQYF. The CDR3 DNA reads TGTGCCAGCAGTCCGCTAGCGCAATCCTACGAGCAGTACTTC. V gene TRBV27 combines with J gene TRBJ2-7, with D maybe TRBD2 (6 bases). Germline V gene sequence: CDR1 MNHEY, CDR2 SMNVEV (reference sequence). The length of the CDR3 is 14 residues. Trimming stripped 5 bases from V and 1 base from J, with 12 bases between.